This TCR beta chain was found in a study of blood T cell repertoires in COVID-19. Overall study: In each case, the material was cDNA or gDNA derived from T cells, B-cell-depleted T cells, or PBMCs.

V was cut by 6 bases and J by 4 bases, with 8 bases left in between. The CDR3 extends over 12 amino acids. CDR1 is SGDLS and CDR2 is YYNGEE in the germline V gene. Study processing details: Researchers report that nucleated cell counts were estimated from reference gene primer amplification. The assay was immunoSEQ multiplex PCR, and TCRdb's table has in-frame clones only and misses some. The DNA gave D and trimming, while V, J and clone size come from that table. The sample holds 140,000 or so clones; over 75% are singletons and the top ten take over 2.5%. The sample taken for sequencing was peripheral blood. The chain joins TRBV9 to TRBJ2-1; TRBD1 is a possible D gene (6 bases). The origin of this receptor is a man in his fifties or sixties with acute or convalescent COVID-19. CDR3 nucleotide sequence: TGTGCCAGCAATCAGGGGTACAATGAGCAGTTCTTC. This translates into CASNQGYNEQFF.